Below are 5 T cell receptor beta chains sequenced from a single sample in a study of blood T cell repertoires in COVID-19. The protocol was immunoSEQ multiplex PCR, while the TCRdb copy is restricted to in-frame clones and leaves out a portion. The sample lists 80,000 or so clones; about nine tenths were seen once. The sequenced material came from peripheral blood. The receptors shown here come from a human donor in a cohort sampled during active COVID-19.

The gene calls are TRBV15 and TRBJ1-3; D gene unclear. The length of the CDR3 is 14 residues. Germline V gene lookup returns CDR1 LNHNV and CDR2 YYDKDF (reference sequence). V dropped 1 base and J dropped 6 bases, with 10 bases sitting between them. The CDR3 DNA is TGTGCCACCAGCAGAGCAGTGATTCCAAACACCATATATTTT. Translated, it gives CATSRAVIPNTIYF. The full variable domain, its missing parts supplied by reference TRBV15 and TRBJ1-3, is DAMVIQNPRYQVTQFGKPVTLSCSQTLNHNVMYWYQQKSSQAPKLLFHYYDKDFNNEADTPDNFQSRRPNTSFCFLDIRSPGLGDTAMYLCATSRAVIPNTIYFGEGSWLTVV.

CDR3 coding DNA: TGTGCCAGCAGTACTGGGGGCGCGGGGGATGGCTACACCTTC. Its protein product is CASSTGGAGDGYTF. The chain uses TRBV28 and TRBJ1-2, with TRBD1 as a possible D gene (6 bases). Trimming removed 5 bases from V and 6 bases from J, with 16 bases in between. Germline V CDR1 and CDR2: MDHEN, SYDVKM. The CDR3 has 14 residues.

The V call is TRBV27, the J call TRBJ2-3; D is unclear. Trimming left V 7 bases short and J 6 bases short, with 17 bases between. The germline gives CDR1 MNHEY, CDR2 SMNVEV (reference sequence). This CDR3 spans 14 amino acids. The CDR3 here is CASKMGRVADTQYF. The CDR3 region has the DNA TGTGCCAGCAAAATGGGCAGAGTGGCGGATACGCAGTATTTT.

The genes are TRBV19 and TRBJ2-7; D may be TRBD2 (6 bases). Germline loops: CDR1 LNHDA, CDR2 SQIVND (reference sequence). V dropped 3 bases and J dropped 3 bases, with 9 bases sitting between them. CDR3 length: 13 residues. The CDR3 is CASSIEGGYEQYF. As DNA, the CDR3 is TGTGCCAGTAGTATTGAGGGAGGCTACGAGCAGTACTTC.

The chain is built from TRBV18 and TRBJ1-6; D ambiguous. The CDR3 totals 15 residues. CDR1 and CDR2 from the germline V gene are KGHSH and LQKENI. V gave up 3 bases and J gave up 7 bases, with 13 bases separating them. The CDR3 loop reads CASSPEVPDNSPLHF. The CDR3 bases are TGTGCCAGCTCACCCGAGGTGCCAGACAATTCACCCCTCCACTTT. Using reference TRBV18 and TRBJ1-6 for the parts outside the CDR3, the full variable domain is NAGVMQNPRHLVRRRGQEARLRCSPMKGHSHVYWYRQLPEEGLKFMVYLQKENIIDESGMPKERFSAEFPKEGPSILRIQQVVRGDSAAYFCASSPEVPDNSPLHFGNGTRLTVT.